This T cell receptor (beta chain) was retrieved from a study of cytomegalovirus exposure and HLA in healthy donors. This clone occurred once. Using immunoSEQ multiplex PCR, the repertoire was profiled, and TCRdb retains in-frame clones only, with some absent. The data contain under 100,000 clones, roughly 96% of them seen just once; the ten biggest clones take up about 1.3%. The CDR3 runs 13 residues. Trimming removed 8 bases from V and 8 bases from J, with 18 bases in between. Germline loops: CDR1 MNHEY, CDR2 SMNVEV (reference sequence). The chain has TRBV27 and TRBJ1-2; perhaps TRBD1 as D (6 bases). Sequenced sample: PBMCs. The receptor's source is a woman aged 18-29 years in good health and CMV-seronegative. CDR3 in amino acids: CASVGTHGSGYTF. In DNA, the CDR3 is TGTGCCAGCGTCGGGACACATGGCTCGGGCTACACCTTC.